This is a list of T cell receptor beta chains from one sample in a study of control samples from healthy donors and cancer patients. Repertoires were generated with immunoSEQ multiplex PCR, while TCRdb's copy carries only in-frame clones and drops some. The data contain under 200,000 clones, about nine tenths of them singletons. Specimen: blood. The source of these receptors is a woman in her 30s in good health. Each CDR3 is given with its conserved first and last residue. The D gene is left open where the match is weak. Size is omitted from some rows. Given values are once, few, many or a class for expanded clones.

abundance	j_gene	v_gene	d_gene	CDR3nt	CDR3aa
-	TRBJ2-1	TRBV7-3	-	TGTGCCAGCAGCTTCGCGGGGTTGGGCAATGAGCAGTTCTTC	CASSFAGLGNEQFF
-	TRBJ2-1	TRBV4-2	TRBD2	TGTGCCAGCAGCGTAGGCGCGGGACTAGCGGGAGTTCATGAGCAGTTCTTC	CASSVGAGLAGVHEQFF
-	TRBJ1-1	TRBV4-2	-	TGTGCCAGCAGCCAAGTGTATGGGTCTGAGGAAGCTTTCTTT	CASSQVYGSEEAFF
-	TRBJ1-2	TRBV29-1	TRBD1	TGCAGCGTTGCCACAGGGGATGGCTACACCTTC	CSVATGDGYTF
-	TRBJ1-2	TRBV9	-	TGTGCCAGCAGCGTACAGGATAACTATGGCTACACCTTC	CASSVQDNYGYTF
once	TRBJ2-7	TRBV7-8	TRBD2	TGTGCCAGCAGCCAGGGACTAGCGGGAGGGGGCTACGAGCAGTACTTC	CASSQGLAGGGYEQYF
-	TRBJ2-7	TRBV15	-	TGTGCCACCAGCAGAGTCGGGTCCCAGTACGAGCAGTACTTC	CATSRVGSQYEQYF
once	TRBJ1-3	TRBV11-2	TRBD1	TGTGCCAGCAGCTTAGGGACAGGTGGAAACACCATATATTTT	CASSLGTGGNTIYF
-	TRBJ1-1	TRBV7-9	TRBD1	TGTGCCAGCAGCTTAGCGGGGGACAGGAACACTGAAGCTTTCTTT	CASSLAGDRNTEAFF
-	TRBJ1-1	TRBV14	-	TGTGCCAGCAGCCGGGACCCACACACTGAAGCTTTCTTT	CASSRDPHTEAFF
-	TRBJ2-3	TRBV7-9	-	TGTGCCAGCAAAAGGGACATTAGCACAGATACGCAGTATTTT	CASKRDISTDTQYF
-	TRBJ2-3	TRBV13	TRBD2	TGTGCCAGCAGCCCCGGACTAGCTGTACCTAGCACAGATACGCAGTATTTT	CASSPGLAVPSTDTQYF
-	TRBJ1-1	TRBV5-8	TRBD1	TGTGCCAGCAGCCCCGGACAGGTGATGAACACTGAAGCTTTCTTT	CASSPGQVMNTEAFF
-	TRBJ2-3	TRBV5-6	-	TGTGCCAGCAGCTTGTATGGGGTGATGGGTACAGATACGCAGTATTTT	CASSLYGVMGTDTQYF
-	TRBJ2-2	TRBV27	TRBD2	TGTGCCAGCCGTAGCGGGGCCACCGGGGAGCTGTTTTTT	CASRSGATGELFF
-	TRBJ2-1	TRBV27	-	TGTGCCAGCAAGGGGCGGGCCTCCTACAATGAGCAGTTCTTC	CASKGRASYNEQFF
once	TRBJ2-5	TRBV19	-	TGTGCCAGTAGTATATCGTCGGACCAAGAGACCCAGTACTTC	CASSISSDQETQYF
-	TRBJ1-1	TRBV19	-	TGTGCCAGTTCAACAGGGATGAACACTGAAGCTTTCTTT	CASSTGMNTEAFF
-	TRBJ1-4	TRBV5-1	-	TGCGCCAGCAGCTTGGCCGAGGGGGCTAATGAAAAACTGTTTTTT	CASSLAEGANEKLFF
-	TRBJ2-7	TRBV19	-	TGTGCCAGTAGCCCGGACCCCTCCTACGAGCAGTACTTC	CASSPDPSYEQYF
-	TRBJ2-2	TRBV5-1	-	TGCGCCAGCAGGGAGCCCCCCGGGGAGCTGTTTTTT	CASREPPGELFF
-	TRBJ1-1	TRBV5-6	-	TGTGCCAGCAACCAGGGGAACACTGAAGCTTTCTTT	CASNQGNTEAFF
-	TRBJ1-1	TRBV5-1	TRBD1	TGCGCCAGCTCAATGACAGGGGGAATGAACACTGAAGCTTTCTTT	CASSMTGGMNTEAFF
-	TRBJ2-2	TRBV7-3	TRBD1	TGTGCCAGCAGCTCCAACAGGGGCACCGGGGAGCTGTTTTTT	CASSSNRGTGELFF
-	TRBJ1-6	TRBV7-9	-	TGTGCCAGCAGCTTGGACACGGATAATTCACCCCTCCACTTT	CASSLDTDNSPLHF
-	TRBJ2-1	TRBV6-2/TRBV6-3	-	TGTGCCAGCAGTACCCGTAGCTACAATGAGCAGTTCTTC	CASSTRSYNEQFF
-	TRBJ2-1	TRBV6-1	TRBD2	TGTGCCAGCAGTGAAAAGGTAGCGGGGGGGAATGAGCAGTTCTTC	CASSEKVAGGNEQFF
few	TRBJ1-1	TRBV28	TRBD1	TGTGCCAGCAGTCCCAGAGACAGGGTGAGCACTGAAGCTTTCTTT	CASSPRDRVSTEAFF
-	TRBJ2-1	TRBV4-2	TRBD2	TGTGCCAGCAGCCAAACTAGCGGCTCCTACAATGAGCAGTTCTTC	CASSQTSGSYNEQFF
-	TRBJ1-5	TRBV7-9	-	TGTGCCAGCAGCTTAGACATTAGCAATCAGCCCCAGCATTTT	CASSLDISNQPQHF
-	TRBJ1-1	TRBV3-1/TRBV3-2	-	TGTGCCAGCAGCCAAGTCAGGTTCACTGAAGCTTTCTTT	CASSQVRFTEAFF
-	TRBJ1-1	TRBV6-5	-	TGTGCCAGCGTCAGGGCCTTAACCTCGAACACTGAAGCTTTCTTT	CASVRALTSNTEAFF
-	TRBJ1-5	TRBV9	TRBD1	TGTGCCAGCAGCGTAGGGGACAGTAGCAATCAGCCCCAGCATTTT	CASSVGDSSNQPQHF
-	TRBJ2-7	TRBV19	TRBD2	TGTGCCAGTAGTAATGGACTAGCGGGAGGGGACGAGCAGTACTTC	CASSNGLAGGDEQYF
-	TRBJ2-3	TRBV5-1	TRBD2	TGCGCCAGCAGCTTGAGGACTAGCGGCGATACGCAGTATTTT	CASSLRTSGDTQYF
-	TRBJ2-3	TRBV11-3	TRBD2	TGTGCCAGCAGCCCCGGGACTAGCGGGGGGGCGGGGACAGATACGCAGTATTTT	CASSPGTSGGAGTDTQYF
-	TRBJ2-1	TRBV5-1	TRBD2	TGCGCCAGCAGCGGGGGAGGGAATGAGCAGTTCTTC	CASSGGGNEQFF
once	TRBJ1-4	TRBV27	TRBD1	TGTGCCAGCAGTTTCCGGACAGGGGCAACTAATGAAAAACTGTTTTTT	CASSFRTGATNEKLFF
-	TRBJ2-1	TRBV5-6	TRBD1	TGTGCCAGCAGCTTGCGACAGGGCTCCTACAATGAGCAGTTCTTC	CASSLRQGSYNEQFF
-	TRBJ2-5	TRBV19	-	TGTGCCAGTAGTATAGGGCCTTTGAGGGGGGGCAGGGGAAGAGAGACCCAGTACTTC	CASSIGPLRGGRGRETQYF
once	TRBJ2-5	TRBV5-1	TRBD1	TGCGCCAGCAGCCCGGACAGGGGAGTCCAAGAGACCCAGTACTTC	CASSPDRGVQETQYF
-	TRBJ2-3	TRBV6-4	TRBD2	TGTGCCAGCAGTGACTCCGGGGGGGCAGATACGCAGTATTTT	CASSDSGGADTQYF
-	TRBJ1-2	TRBV7-8	TRBD1	TGTGCCAGCAGCCCCCGGACAGGGGCCCTCTATGGCTACACCTTC	CASSPRTGALYGYTF
once	TRBJ1-2	TRBV28	TRBD1	TGTGCCAGCAGGACCGACAGGGATGGCTACACCTTC	CASRTDRDGYTF
-	TRBJ1-5	TRBV27	-	TGTGCCAGCAGTCCACGAGGGCAGCCCCAGCATTTT	CASSPRGQPQHF
-	TRBJ1-1	TRBV2	-	TGTGCCAGTGAGGGACCGGGGAACACTGAAGCTTTCTTT	CASEGPGNTEAFF
-	TRBJ1-5	TRBV9	TRBD1	TGTGCCAGCAGCGCCGGGACAGGGGATCAGCCCCAGCATTTT	CASSAGTGDQPQHF
-	TRBJ1-1	TRBV10-1	-	TGCGCCAGCAGTGAGTCGAGTAGCACTGAAGCTTTCTTT	CASSESSSTEAFF
-	TRBJ2-7	TRBV28	-	TGTGCCAGCGGACGGGGACTCTCCAGCTCCTACGAGCAGTACTTC	CASGRGLSSSYEQYF
-	TRBJ1-1	TRBV11-3	TRBD1	TGTGCCAGCAGCGCGGACAGGGGGAACACTGAAGCTTTCTTT	CASSADRGNTEAFF